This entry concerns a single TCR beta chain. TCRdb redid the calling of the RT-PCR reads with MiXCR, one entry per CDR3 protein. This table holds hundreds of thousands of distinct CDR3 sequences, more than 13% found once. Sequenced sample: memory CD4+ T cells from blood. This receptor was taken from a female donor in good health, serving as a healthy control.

Written as DNA, the CDR3 is TGTGCCAGCAGCTTATTTGTCTCCTACAATGAGCAGTTCTTC. Translated, it gives CASSLFVSYNEQFF. The chain joins TRBV7-3 to TRBJ2-1, with D uncertain. Per germline, CDR1 SGHTA and CDR2 FQGTGA. The CDR3 runs to 14 residues. Trimming removed 2 bases at V and 0 bases at J, with 5 bases between.